Listed here are 5 T cell receptor beta chains from one sample, sequenced in a study of T cell responses to AZD1222 COVID-19 vaccine. Here immunoSEQ multiplex PCR was the method, and the copy in TCRdb shows in-frame clones only, minus some. Of about 120,000 clones in the sample, just over 85% were seen once. The sample in question was peripheral blood, obtained on day 0 of AZD1222 vaccination. The receptors derive from an adult in good health.

V and J are TRBV5-1 and TRBJ1-4, with D uncertain. The V end was cut by 0 bases, the J end by 0 bases, with 6 bases between. The CDR3 sequence is 15 residues long. Germline V gives CDR1 SGHRS, CDR2 YFSETQ. The CDR3 DNA reads as TGCGCCAGCAGCTTGGCGGGTGCAACTAATGAAAAACTGTTTTTT. Encoded protein: CASSLAGATNEKLFF.

This CDR3 is CASSERLAQETQYF. The CDR3 DNA reads TGTGCCAGCAGTGAGAGACTAGCCCAAGAGACCCAGTACTTC. This chain links TRBV6-1 with TRBJ2-5, with TRBD2 matching over 7 bases. This CDR3 has 14 amino acids. The germline CDR1 and CDR2 sequences are MNHNS and SASEGT. V was clipped by 3 bases and J by 1 base; unmatched bases: 2.

The rearrangement joins TRBV7-3 to TRBJ2-1, with 8 positions matching TRBD2. Germline V gene sequence: CDR1 SGHTA, CDR2 FQGTGA. V lost 2 bases to trimming and J lost 4 bases; unmatched junction nucleotides: 7. The CDR3 is 16 amino acids. CDR3 sequence (DNA): TGTGCCAGCAGCTTAGGAGCTAGCGGGCGTTACAATGAGCAGTTCTTC. It is translated as CASSLGASGRYNEQFF.

There are a few counts of this clone. CDR3 protein: CASSPDRVYGYTF. CDR3 coding DNA: TGTGCCAGCAGCCCTGACAGGGTCTATGGCTACACCTTC. This chain connects TRBV14 to TRBJ1-2; 7 nucleotides align to TRBD1. The V and J ends lost 4 bases and 4 bases, in that order; junction bases with no gene match: 3. There are 13 residues in the CDR3. Germline loops: CDR1 SGHDN, CDR2 FVKESK.

The chain carries TRBV18 and TRBJ1-2; D is undetermined. The ends were cut back, 0 bases at V and 3 bases at J, with 14 bases in the middle. This CDR3 has 16 residues. CDR1 KGHSH and CDR2 LQKENI come from the germline V gene. CDR3 region: CASSPPSLAGDYGYTF. CDR3 nucleotide sequence: TGTGCCAGCTCACCACCCTCTCTGGCAGGAGACTATGGCTACACCTTC.